This T cell receptor (beta chain) was obtained from a study of blood T cell repertoires in COVID-19. Across the whole study: Nucleic acid was either cDNA or gDNA, and it came from T cells, B-cell-depleted T cells, or PBMCs.

Using immunoSEQ multiplex PCR, the repertoire was profiled, and TCRdb retains in-frame clones only, with some absent. Among around 200,000 clones listed, around nine tenths were seen once. This CDR3 contains 16 residues. Trimming took off 0 bases at V and 8 bases at J, with 14 bases between the two ends. Germline-derived CDR1 and CDR2 are MGHRA and YSYEKL. The J gene is TRBJ1-6, the V gene TRBV4-1, with D possibly TRBD1 on 5 matching bases. Specimen: peripheral blood. The clonotype comes from a man aged 40-49 years with active or convalescent COVID-19. In DNA form, the CDR3 reads TGCGCCAGCAGCCAAGATGCGGGGCAGGGTTATTCACCCCTCCACTTT. It codes for CASSQDAGQGYSPLHF.